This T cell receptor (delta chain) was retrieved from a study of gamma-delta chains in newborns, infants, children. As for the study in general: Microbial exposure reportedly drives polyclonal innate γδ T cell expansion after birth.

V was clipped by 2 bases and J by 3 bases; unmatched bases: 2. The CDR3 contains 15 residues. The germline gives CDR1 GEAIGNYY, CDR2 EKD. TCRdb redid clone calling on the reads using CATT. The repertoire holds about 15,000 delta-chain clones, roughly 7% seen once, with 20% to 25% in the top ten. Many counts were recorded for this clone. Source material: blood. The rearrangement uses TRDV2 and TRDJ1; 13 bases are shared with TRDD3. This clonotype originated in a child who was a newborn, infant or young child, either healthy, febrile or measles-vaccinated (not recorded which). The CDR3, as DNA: TGTGCCTGTGACAAAACTGGGGGATACGCCGATAAACTCATCTTT. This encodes CACDKTGGYADKLIF.